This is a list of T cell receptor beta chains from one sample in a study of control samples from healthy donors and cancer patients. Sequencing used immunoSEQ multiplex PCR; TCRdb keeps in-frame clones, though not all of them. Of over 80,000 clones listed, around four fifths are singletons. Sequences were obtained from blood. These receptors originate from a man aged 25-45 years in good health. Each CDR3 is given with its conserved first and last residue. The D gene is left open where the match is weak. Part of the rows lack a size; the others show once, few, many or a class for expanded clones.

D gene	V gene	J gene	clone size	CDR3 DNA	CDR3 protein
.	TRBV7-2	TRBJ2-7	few	TGTGCCAGCAGCTTAGCGAGGGACCAACGGTTCTACGAGCAGTACTTC	CASSLARDQRFYEQYF
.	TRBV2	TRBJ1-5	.	TGTGCCAGCAGGGGCTGGAGCAATCAGCCCCAGCATTTT	CASRGWSNQPQHF
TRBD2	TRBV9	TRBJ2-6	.	TGTGCCAGCAGCGCGACCTTTAGCGGGGGGGCCTCTGGGGCCAACGTCCTGACTTTC	CASSATFSGGASGANVLTF
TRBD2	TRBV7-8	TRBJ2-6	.	TGTGCCAGCAGCTCACCTCCGACTAGCGGGGTCTTCCCTCCCCTGGGCCAGGTCCTGACTTTC	CASSSPPTSGVFPPLGQVLTF
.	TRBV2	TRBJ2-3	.	TGTGCCAGCGACACCACAGATACGCAGTATTTT	CASDTTDTQYF
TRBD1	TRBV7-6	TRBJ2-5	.	TGTGCCAGCGCACCCCGCAAGACAGGGATCCACGAGACCCAGTACTTC	CASAPRKTGIHETQYF
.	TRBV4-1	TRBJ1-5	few	TGCGCCAGCAGCCCCCGGGCAGGGTCAAATCAGCCCCAGCATTTT	CASSPRAGSNQPQHF
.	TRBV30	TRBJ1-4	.	TGTGCCTGGAGTGCATTTAAGACGGTTACTAATGAAAAACTGTTTTTT	CAWSAFKTVTNEKLFF
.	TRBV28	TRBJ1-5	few	TGTGCCAGCAGTTTAGGGGGCAGCAATCAGCCCCAGCATTTT	CASSLGGSNQPQHF
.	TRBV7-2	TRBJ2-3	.	TGTGCCAGCAGCTTATTATCCTCTGTTGGCACAGATACGCAGTATTTT	CASSLLSSVGTDTQYF
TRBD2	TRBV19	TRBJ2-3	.	TGTGCCAGTAGTACCCTGCTAGCGGGCCTAAGTAGAGCTAGCACAGATACGCAGTATTTT	CASSTLLAGLSRASTDTQYF
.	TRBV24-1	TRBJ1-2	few	TGTGCCACCAGTGATTTCTACGGGAATGGCTACACCTTC	CATSDFYGNGYTF
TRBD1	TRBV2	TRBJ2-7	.	TGTGCCAGCAGTGGACCCCTTTCGGGACAGAACCACGAGCAGTACTTC	CASSGPLSGQNHEQYF
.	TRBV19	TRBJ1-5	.	TGTGCCAGTAGTATTACAGGGCCTCATCAGCCCCAGCATTTT	CASSITGPHQPQHF
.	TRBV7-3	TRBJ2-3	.	TGTGCCAGCAGTTCGATACCGGGACCTCCTCCCCCCACAGATACGCAGTATTTT	CASSSIPGPPPPTDTQYF
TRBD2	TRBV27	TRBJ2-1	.	TGTGCCAGCACCAAGGCGGGGGGGATCAATGAGCAGTTCTTC	CASTKAGGINEQFF
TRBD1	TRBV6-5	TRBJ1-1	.	TGTGCCAGCAGAGGGGGCGATGTGAACACTGAAGCTTTCTTT	CASRGGDVNTEAFF
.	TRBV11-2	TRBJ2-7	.	TGTGCCAGCAGCTTAGTACGGGGGTTGGGGATCGAGCAGTACTTC	CASSLVRGLGIEQYF
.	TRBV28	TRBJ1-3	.	TGTGCCAGCAGGTCGGGTATATCTGGAAACACCATATATTTT	CASRSGISGNTIYF
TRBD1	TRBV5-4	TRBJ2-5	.	TGTGCCAGCAGCCGGGACAGGGGGCAGGTGACCCAGTACTTC	CASSRDRGQVTQYF
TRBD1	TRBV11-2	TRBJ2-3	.	TGTGCCAGCAGCTTAAGTCAGGGGGTGGGCACAGATACGCAGTATTTT	CASSLSQGVGTDTQYF
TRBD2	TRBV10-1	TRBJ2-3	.	TGCGCCAGCAGTGCGGGGGGGAATACAGATACGCAGTATTTT	CASSAGGNTDTQYF
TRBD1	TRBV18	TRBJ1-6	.	TGTGCCAGCTCATTTACGGGACAGGGTAATTCACCCCTCCACTTT	CASSFTGQGNSPLHF
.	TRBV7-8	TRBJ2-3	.	TGTGCCAGCAGCTTAGCGGGCAGTATAGCCACAGATACGCAGTATTTT	CASSLAGSIATDTQYF
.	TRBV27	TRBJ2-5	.	TGTGCCAGCGGATCATGGGGGGCACAAGAGACCCAGTACTTC	CASGSWGAQETQYF
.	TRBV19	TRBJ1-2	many	TGTGCCAGTAGGTCTGACGGGTCCTATGGCTACACCTTC	CASRSDGSYGYTF
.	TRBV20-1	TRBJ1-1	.	TGCAGTGCTAGTATCAGGGCCAACACTGAAGCTTTCTTT	CSASIRANTEAFF
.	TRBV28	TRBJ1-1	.	TGTGCCAGCAGTTTAGGAGGGAGCAAAGAAGCTTTCTTT	CASSLGGSKEAFF
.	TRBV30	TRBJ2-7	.	TGTGCCTGGAGGGGGGAAGCCGAGCAGTACTTC	CAWRGEAEQYF
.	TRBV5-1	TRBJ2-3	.	TGCGCCAGCTACAGCGGAGTCACAGATACGCAGTATTTT	CASYSGVTDTQYF
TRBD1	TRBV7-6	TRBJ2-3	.	TGTGCCAGCAGCCCGACAGGGGGCGCGGAGAAAGATACGCAGTATTTT	CASSPTGGAEKDTQYF
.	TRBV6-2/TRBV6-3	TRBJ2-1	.	TGTGCCAGCAGTTACGGAACACACTCCTACAATGAGCAGTTCTTC	CASSYGTHSYNEQFF
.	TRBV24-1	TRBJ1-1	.	TGTGCCCGCCCCCGGGCTGAAGCTTTCTTT	CARPRAEAFF
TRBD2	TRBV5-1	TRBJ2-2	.	TGCGCCAGCAGCGCTAGCAGTCTAGCGGCGAACACCGGGGAGCTGTTTTTT	CASSASSLAANTGELFF
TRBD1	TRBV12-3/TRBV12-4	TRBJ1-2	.	TGTGCCAGCACCCGGGACAGTTTTATCTACACCTTC	CASTRDSFIYTF
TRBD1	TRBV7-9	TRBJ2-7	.	TGTGCCAGCAGCCACCGGGACAGGTTTAAGAACGAGCAGTACTTC	CASSHRDRFKNEQYF
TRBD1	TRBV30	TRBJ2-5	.	TGTGCCGGTCAGGGGGCAGAGACCCAGTACTTC	CAGQGAETQYF
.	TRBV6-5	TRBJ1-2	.	TGTGCCAGCAAGCCGGGTAACTATGGCTACACCTTC	CASKPGNYGYTF
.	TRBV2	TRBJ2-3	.	TGTGCCAGCAGCACCTCGCAGATTTCGGGCACAGATACGCAGTATTTT	CASSTSQISGTDTQYF
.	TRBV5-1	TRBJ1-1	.	TGCGCCAGCAGCTGGGGGGGAACTGAAGCTTTCTTT	CASSWGGTEAFF
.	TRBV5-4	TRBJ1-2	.	TGTGCCAGCAGCCTCGGTGGTAGCTATGGCTACACCTTC	CASSLGGSYGYTF
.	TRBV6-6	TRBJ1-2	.	TGTGCCAGCAGGGACTATGGCTACACCTTC	CASRDYGYTF
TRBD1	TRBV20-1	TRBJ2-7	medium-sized	TGCAGTGCTAGTGAAGGGGGCTGGCCCTACGAGCAGTACTTC	CSASEGGWPYEQYF
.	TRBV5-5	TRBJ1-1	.	TGTGCCAGCAGCTTGGCGGGGGGTACCTACATGAACACTGAAGCTTTCTTT	CASSLAGGTYMNTEAFF
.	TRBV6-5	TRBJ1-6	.	TGTGCCAGCAGTTACCCAGGGCTACCCCTCCACTTT	CASSYPGLPLHF
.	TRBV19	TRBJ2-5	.	TGTGCCACCCGCCAGGGCAGCCAAGAGACCCAGTACTTC	CATRQGSQETQYF
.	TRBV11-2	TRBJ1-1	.	TGTGCCAGCAGCTTCGTCAGGGACACTGAAGCTTTCTTT	CASSFVRDTEAFF
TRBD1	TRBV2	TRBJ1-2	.	TGTGCCAGCAGTGGACAGGGTAGCTATGGCTACACCTTC	CASSGQGSYGYTF